The following is a TCR beta chain sequence with its context. Its antigen is currently unknown. The sample is drawn from a study of OX40 agonist ivuxolimab in advanced cancers. Study findings and constraints: It was not determined which antigens were specifically recognized by the peripheral T cells that had undergone clonal expansion.

Sequencing was performed with immunoSEQ multiplex PCR; in TCRdb, only in-frame clones are kept and a portion is missing. Seen here are under 90,000 clones, roughly 88% observed once, and the top ten hold about 0.9%. This CDR3 has 12 residues. The germline V and J ends were trimmed by 0 bases and 7 bases, with 7 bases remaining between them. Germline V gene data show CDR1 as SGDLS and CDR2 as YYNGEE. A history of autoimmune disease or systemic immunosuppression excluded patients. The V call is TRBV9, the J call TRBJ1-2; D not certain. The origin of this receptor is an adult with an advanced solid tumor such as melanoma, head and neck, liver or kidney cancer. The input for sequencing was CD4+ or CD8+ T cells sorted from blood, taken in a trial of the OX40 agonist ivuxolimab. The CDR3 protein is CASSVDRRGYTF. The DNA for the CDR3 is TGTGCCAGCAGCGTAGACCGCCGTGGCTACACCTTC.